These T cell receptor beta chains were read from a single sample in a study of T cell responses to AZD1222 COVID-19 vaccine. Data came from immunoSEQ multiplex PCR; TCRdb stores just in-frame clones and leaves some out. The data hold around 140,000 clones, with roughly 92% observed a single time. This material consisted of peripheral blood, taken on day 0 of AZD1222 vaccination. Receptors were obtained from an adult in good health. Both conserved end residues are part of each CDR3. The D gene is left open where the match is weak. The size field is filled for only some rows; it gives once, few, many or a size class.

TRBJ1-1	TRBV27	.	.	CASSSSGGTEAFF	TGTGCCAGCAGTTCCTCGGGGGGAACTGAAGCTTTCTTT
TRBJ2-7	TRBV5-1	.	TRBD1	CASRYDRAYEQYF	TGCGCCAGCAGGTACGACAGGGCCTACGAGCAGTACTTC
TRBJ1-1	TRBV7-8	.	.	CASSLVWGALTEAFF	TGTGCCAGCAGCTTAGTCTGGGGGGCCCTCACTGAAGCTTTCTTT
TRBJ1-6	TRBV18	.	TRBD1	CASSPSTNRGNSPLHF	TGTGCCAGCTCACCCAGTACTAACAGGGGCAATTCACCCCTCCACTTT
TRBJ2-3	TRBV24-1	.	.	CATSDYLVTDTQYF	TGTGCCACCAGTGATTATCTCGTCACAGATACGCAGTATTTT
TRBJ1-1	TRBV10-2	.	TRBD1	CASSYPGTGGTEAFF	TGCGCCAGCAGCTACCCCGGGACAGGGGGTACTGAAGCTTTCTTT
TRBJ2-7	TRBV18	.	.	CASSGVPSYEQYF	TGTGCCAGCTCAGGGGTCCCCTCCTACGAGCAGTACTTC
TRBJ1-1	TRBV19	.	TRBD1	CASWDRDSPIGAFF	TGTGCCAGTTGGGACAGGGATTCTCCAATCGGAGCTTTCTTT
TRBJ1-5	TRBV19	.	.	CASSRNPGRVINQPQHF	TGTGCCAGTAGTAGAAATCCCGGCAGGGTCATTAATCAGCCCCAGCATTTT
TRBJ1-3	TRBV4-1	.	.	CASSQPAVGNTIYF	TGCGCCAGCAGCCAGCCCGCGGTCGGGAACACCATATATTTT
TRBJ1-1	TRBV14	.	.	CASSQDRVLNTEAFF	TGTGCCAGCAGCCAAGACAGGGTATTGAACACTGAAGCTTTCTTT
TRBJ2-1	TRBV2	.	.	CASRGLRGSTYNEQFF	TGTGCCAGCAGGGGACTCAGGGGCAGCACCTACAATGAGCAGTTCTTC
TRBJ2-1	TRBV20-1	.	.	CSARDWGVAFF	TGCAGTGCTAGAGATTGGGGGGTAGCGTTCTTC
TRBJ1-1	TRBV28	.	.	CASSYTEAFF	TGTGCCAGCAGTTACACTGAAGCTTTCTTT
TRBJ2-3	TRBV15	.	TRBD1	CATKDRVRTDTQYF	TGTGCCACCAAAGACAGGGTACGGACAGATACGCAGTATTTT
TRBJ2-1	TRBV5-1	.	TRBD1	CASSLTGSDEQFF	TGCGCCAGCAGCCTGACAGGGAGCGATGAGCAGTTCTTC
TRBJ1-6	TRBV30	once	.	CAWSVSGKDSPLHF	TGTGCCTGGAGTGTTTCGGGAAAGGATTCACCCCTCCACTTT